The source of this TCR beta chain is a study of CD8 T cells in ankylosing spondylitis. From the 5' RACE reads, TCRdb called clonotypes with MiXCR, one entry per CDR3 protein. The table includes approximately 440,000 distinct CDR3 sequences, more than 15% detected once. V gave up 2 bases and J gave up 4 bases; unmatched junction bases: 8. This CDR3 is 16 amino acids long. Germline V lookup: CDR1 SGHRS, CDR2 YFSETQ. In its sample, this clonotype was seen a few times. Its antigen is not known. Study-level results: Seemingly distinctive of ankylosing spondylitis blood was a TCR beta motif formed by eight highly homologous variants.

The J gene is TRBJ2-2, the V gene TRBV5-1, with 7 bases identical to TRBD2. The specimen was blood, either unsorted or a sorted T cell fraction (not recorded which). The clonotype originates from a male donor with ankylosing spondylitis. The CDR3 bases are TGCGCCAGCAGCTTAACATCCGGGACTACCACCGGGGAGCTGTTTTTT. It specifies CASSLTSGTTTGELFF.